This TCR beta chain was sequenced in a study of identical twins. MiXCR, applied by TCRdb to the 5' RACE reads, yields one record per CDR3 protein. The top ten clones hold under 3.5% of a sample with a few hundred thousand distinct CDR3 sequences, roughly 9.5% of them seen once. Germline loops: CDR1 SGDLS, CDR2 YYNGEE. Losses at the gene ends were 0 bases for V and 2 bases for J; bases not matched to a gene: 5. The CDR3 contains 16 residues. A further study also used this sample, focusing on yellow fever vaccine responses in identical twins.

The rearrangement uses TRBV9 and TRBJ2-3, with 8 bases matching TRBD2. The sequenced material came from PBMCs. This receptor was taken from a young woman in good health. In DNA form, the CDR3 reads TGTGCCAGCAGCGTAGCGGAACTAGCGGCCACAGATACGCAGTATTTT. This codes for CASSVAELAATDTQYF.